Listed here are 19 T cell receptor beta chains from one sample, sequenced in a study of cytomegalovirus exposure and HLA in healthy donors. Vbeta (60) and Jbeta (13) primers were used in the PCR. TCRdb's table, derived via immunoSEQ multiplex PCR, lists solely in-frame clones and lacks some. Among under 200,000 clones listed, approximately 77% were seen once. The sequenced sample consisted of PBMCs. These receptors were collected from a man aged 50 to 60 in good health and CMV-seropositive.

This clone was counted a few times. V and J are TRBV10-1 and TRBJ1-2; D call uncertain. Germline V gene data show CDR1 as WNHNN and CDR2 as SYGVQD (reference sequence). CDR3 length equals 14 residues. Trimming cost V 2 bases and J 8 bases, with 15 bases left between them. The CDR3 nucleotides are TGCGCCAGCAGTGAGACCCGGGAAAGTGGGGGCTACACCTTC. It translates to CASSETRESGGYTF.

This sequence joins TRBV6-1 and TRBJ1-3; 7 positions agree with TRBD1. The junction had 2 bases not matched to a gene; V was cut back by 4 bases and J by 5 bases. The CDR3 length is 13 residues. The V gene's germline CDR1 is MNHNS and CDR2 SASEGT. The chain's CDR3 is CASSGQGRNTIYF. The CDR3 nucleotides are TGTGCCAGCAGTGGACAGGGTAGAAACACCATATATTTT.

V usage is TRBV4-2 and J usage is TRBJ2-7, with 16 bases that match TRBD2. The germline gives CDR1 LGHNA, CDR2 YNFKEQ. The CDR3 extends over 18 amino acids. V lost 5 bases to trimming and J lost 0 bases; unmatched junction nucleotides: 7. The CDR3 loop is CASSAPGLAGGSSYEQYF. The CDR3 DNA follows: TGTGCCAGCAGCGCCCCGGGACTAGCGGGGGGGAGCTCCTACGAGCAGTACTTC.

This clone was observed a single time. The V call is TRBV11-1, the J call TRBJ2-5, with D tentatively TRBD2 (6 bases). The germline V gene has CDR1 SGHAT and CDR2 FQDESV (reference sequence). The CDR3 sequence is 17 residues long. Between the trimmed V and J ends, which lost 3 bases and 1 base, there was a span of 18 bases. The CDR3 here is CASSFGTQRAFQETQYF. The CDR3, as DNA: TGTGCCAGCAGCTTCGGGACTCAACGAGCCTTCCAAGAGACCCAGTACTTC.

The chain recombines TRBV9 with TRBJ1-2; tentative D call: TRBD1 (6 bases). V was clipped by 2 bases and J by 6 bases, with 14 bases between them. This CDR3 comprises 14 residues. From germline, CDR1 is SGDLS and CDR2 YYNGEE. The CDR3 spells CASSVRGQWDGYTF. The DNA of the CDR3 is TGTGCCAGCAGCGTCAGGGGTCAGTGGGATGGCTACACCTTC.

The CDR3 DNA follows: TGCGCCAGCAGCCAAGGCGGGACAGGCCATGGAAACACCATATATTTT. It specifies CASSQGGTGHGNTIYF. The chain combines TRBV5-1 with TRBJ1-3, with 8 nucleotides matching TRBD1. CDR1 is SGHRS, CDR2 YFSETQ, per germline. The CDR3 contains 16 residues. The J segment lost 3 bases and the V segment lost 4 bases, leaving 9 bases of the junction unmatched.

With respect to this clone: This same CDR3 is encoded by further DNA sequences in the sample. The chain uses TRBV9 and TRBJ1-5, with D possibly matching TRBD1 (5 bases). V lost 3 bases to trimming and J lost 0 bases, with 7 bases between them. The germline V gene encodes CDR1 SGDLS and CDR2 YYNGEE. The CDR3 has 14 residues. CDR3 in amino acids: CASSAGGSNQPQHF. The CDR3 DNA reads as TGTGCCAGCAGCGCGGGGGGTAGCAATCAGCCCCAGCATTTT.

This rearrangement joins TRBV15 to TRBJ2-7, with 10 bases matching TRBD2. The V segment lost 1 base and the J segment 6 bases; nucleotides outside the gene matches: 3. This CDR3 is built from 14 residues. CDR1 LNHNV and CDR2 YYDKDF come from the germline V gene (reference sequence). The CDR3 reads CATSRATSGSEQYF. The CDR3 DNA reads as TGTGCCACCAGCAGAGCGACTAGCGGGTCCGAGCAGTACTTC.

The gene calls are TRBV4-2 and TRBJ1-2; TRBD1 agrees at 8 bases. CDR3 size: 22 residues. Trimming at V came to 0 bases and at J to 4 bases, leaving 25 bases not matched to a gene. In germline, CDR1 is LGHNA, CDR2 YNFKEQ. The CDR3 spells CASSQDGAGGEVDYPQVYGYTF. The CDR3 bases are TGTGCCAGCAGCCAAGATGGGGCAGGGGGCGAAGTGGACTACCCACAGGTCTATGGCTACACCTTC.

This clone was recorded a few times. The gene calls are TRBV27 and TRBJ2-7; no reliable D call. This CDR3 is built from 13 residues. In germline, CDR1 is MNHEY, CDR2 SMNVEV (reference sequence). V was trimmed by 2 bases and J by 0 bases, leaving 5 bases between them. CDR3 DNA: TGTGCCAGCAGTTTAGCGCCCTCCTACGAGCAGTACTTC. Its protein product is CASSLAPSYEQYF.

The genes are TRBV9 and TRBJ1-6, with a tentative D call TRBD1 (5 bases). Germline V gene lookup returns CDR1 SGDLS and CDR2 YYNGEE. Deletions cut 0 bases from V and 13 bases from J, with 17 bases between. The CDR3 is 15 amino acids. This CDR3 reads CASSVEEGTTLPLHF. The CDR3 region has the DNA TGTGCCAGCAGCGTAGAGGAGGGGACTACTCTCCCCCTCCACTTT.

The CDR3 spells CASSRLAGGQDTQYF. The CDR3 coding sequence is TGTGCCAGTAGCCGACTAGCGGGGGGGCAAGATACGCAGTATTTT. This chain links TRBV19 with TRBJ2-3, with TRBD2 identical over 14 bases. Germline V gives CDR1 LNHDA, CDR2 SQIVND (reference sequence). J gave up 5 bases and V 6 bases, and 4 bases lay outside the gene matches. The CDR3 has 15 amino acids.

This chain joins TRBV6-5 and TRBJ1-5; no definite D call. This CDR3 contains 13 residues. CDR1 is MNHEY, CDR2 SVGAGI, per germline. With 4 bases removed from V and 6 bases from J, the gap between germline ends came to 10 bases. The CDR3: CASSSRGRQPQHF. CDR3 coding DNA: TGTGCCAGCAGTTCCCGTGGGCGTCAGCCCCAGCATTTT.

The chain recombines TRBV19 with TRBJ1-2, with TRBD1 identical over 8 bases. The CDR3 spans 14 residues. With 3 bases clipped from V and 5 bases from J, the junction kept 5 bases outside the gene matches. Germline V gives CDR1 LNHDA, CDR2 SQIVND (reference sequence). The CDR3 bases are TGTGCCAGTAGTATCGGAACAGGGGGGTATGGCTACACCTTC. It encodes CASSIGTGGYGYTF. The variable domain in full, with the rest retrieved from reference TRBV19 and TRBJ1-2, is DGGITQSPKYLFRKEGQNVTLSCEQNLNHDAMYWYRQDPGQGLRLIYYSQIVNDFQKGDIAEGYSVSREKKESFPLTVTSAQKNPTAFYLCASSIGTGGYGYTFGSGTRLTVV.

This sequence joins TRBV7-2 and TRBJ1-5; TRBD1 is a possible D gene (6 bases). Germline loops: CDR1 SGHTA, CDR2 FQGNSA. The CDR3 runs 15 residues. Trimming took 1 base from V and 1 from J, leaving 8 bases between them. In nucleotides, the CDR3 is TGTGCCAGCAGCTTAGAACAGGGAAGCAATCAGCCCCAGCATTTT. This translates into CASSLEQGSNQPQHF.

The J gene is TRBJ2-7, the V gene TRBV5-4; tentative D call: TRBD1 (6 bases). Per the germline V gene, CDR1 is SGHNT and CDR2 is YYREEE (reference sequence). V shed 4 bases and J shed 1 base, with 12 bases lying between them. The CDR3 sequence is 14 residues long. The CDR3 DNA sequence: TGTGCCAGCAGCGTGACGCAGGGGTCCTACGAGCAGTACTTC. It yields the protein CASSVTQGSYEQYF.

The rearrangement links TRBV10-1 to TRBJ2-5; TRBD2 matches at 7 bases. Looked up from germline, CDR1 is WNHNN and CDR2 is SYGVQD (reference sequence). The CDR3 sequence is 17 residues long. Trimming at V came to 3 bases and at J to 4 bases, leaving 14 bases not matched to a gene. The CDR3 loop is CASSEGLGLYIGETQYF. CDR3 DNA sequence: TGCGCCAGCAGTGAAGGTTTGGGACTATACATCGGAGAGACCCAGTACTTC.

As regards this clone: The same CDR3 arises from other DNA sequences in this sample as well. The chain links TRBV9 to TRBJ1-6; 7 nucleotides line up with TRBD1. Losses at the gene ends were 5 bases for V and 5 bases for J; bases not matched to a gene: 7. The CDR3 is made up of 15 amino acids. CDR1 SGDLS and CDR2 YYNGEE come from the germline V gene. CDR3 sequence reads: CASSRRQGNNSPLHF. The CDR3 DNA reads TGTGCCAGCAGTAGGCGACAGGGAAATAATTCACCCCTCCACTTT.

The chain links TRBV6-1 to TRBJ2-5, with D perhaps TRBD1 (5 bases). Germline loops: CDR1 MNHNS, CDR2 SASEGT. CDR3 length equals 13 residues. V was shortened by 6 bases and J by 5 bases, with 13 bases between the two germline ends. The CDR3 region is CASSIFRAETQYF. The CDR3 region has the DNA TGTGCCAGCAGCATCTTCAGGGCTGAGACCCAGTACTTC.